This T cell receptor beta chain was captured in a study of CD4 T cells in relation to SARS-CoV-2 and coronaviruses. On the study more broadly: ViraFEST: approximately 10-day antigen culture of PBMCs, then TCR beta CDR3 sequencing. Controls used an HIV-1 Nef peptide pool or no peptide.

With regard to this clone: Its antigen is unidentified.

Produced via immunoSEQ multiplex PCR; TCRdb's table is partial and in-frame only. The repertoire holds around 32,000 clones, with about 80% as singletons. The CDR3 has 14 amino acids. J gave up 4 bases and V 5 bases, and 6 bases lay outside the gene matches. The germline gives CDR1 SGHRS, CDR2 YFSETQ. Before the COVID-19 pandemic, during about 2011-2018, CD4+ T cells were taken from unexposed donors. The cells were cultured for approximately ten days before CD4+ T cells were isolated. The sequence was collected from a human donor in good health. The sequencing sample was made of CD4+ T cells from PBMCs, cultured in vitro. The chain carries TRBV5-1 and TRBJ2-7; 10 positions agree with TRBD2. CDR3: CASRPSGSRYEQYF. The CDR3 DNA follows: TGCGCCAGCAGACCTAGCGGGAGTAGATACGAGCAGTACTTC.